This T cell receptor (beta chain) was obtained from a study of cytomegalovirus exposure and HLA in healthy donors. For the study at large: Tens of millions of unique TCRs from HLA-typed donors were held in an early release of data. The study, taken as a whole, reports: Cytomegalovirus association was listed for about 150 TCR beta chains. The authors later found TCR association rates varying by HLA locus, with DRB1 most and HLA-C fewest.

V shed 0 bases and J shed 1 base, with 13 bases lying between them. The CDR3 loop spans 16 amino acids. Germline assignment: CDR1 SEHNR and CDR2 FQNEAQ (reference sequence). Note on this clone: The antigen is undetermined.

Each donor was healthy, and each was a bone marrow donor. Primers: 60 Vbeta forward and 13 Jbeta reverse. Profiled with immunoSEQ multiplex PCR; TCRdb holds only in-frame clones, not every one. The sample shows over 150,000 clones, 80% of them seen only once. The chain has TRBV7-9 and TRBJ2-7; tentative D call: TRBD1 (6 bases). Sequencing was carried out using PBMCs. The sequence derives from a man aged 18 to 30 in good health and CMV-seropositive. CDR3: CASSLAIGQRSYEQYF. CDR3 in DNA: TGTGCCAGCAGCTTAGCGATCGGACAGAGATCCTACGAGCAGTACTTC. Together with reference TRBV7-9 and TRBJ2-7, the CDR3 gives the full variable domain: DTGVSQNPRHKITKRGQNVTFRCDPISEHNRLYWYRQTLGQGPEFLTYFQNEAQLEKSRLLSDRFSAERPKGSFSTLEIQRTEQGDSAMYLCASSLAIGQRSYEQYFGPGTRLTVT.